This T cell receptor (beta chain) comes out of a study of shared clonotypes between healthy human individuals. Whole-study results and caveats: Clonotype sharing among donors, it was expected, would be affected by sequencing depth.

Concerning this clone itself: As yet, its antigen is unknown.

Sequenced by immunoSEQ multiplex PCR; TCRdb stores in-frame clones only, minus some. The sample lists more than 150,000 clones, 65% to 70% occurring once. The clonotype originates from a man between 25 and 39 years old in good health. Sequencing input: memory CD4+ T cells sorted from blood. Subset here: CD45RA-negative fraction.

CDR3 bases: TGTGCCAGCAGCTTAGCTAGCGGGATGGGGGATACGCAGTATTTT. Encoded protein: CASSLASGMGDTQYF. The chain uses TRBV7-9 and TRBJ2-3, with 8 bases fitting TRBD2. This CDR3 is 15 amino acids long. The ends lost 0 bases at V and 6 bases at J; junction bases unmatched: 5. Germline CDR1 reads SEHNR; CDR2 reads FQNEAQ (reference sequence).